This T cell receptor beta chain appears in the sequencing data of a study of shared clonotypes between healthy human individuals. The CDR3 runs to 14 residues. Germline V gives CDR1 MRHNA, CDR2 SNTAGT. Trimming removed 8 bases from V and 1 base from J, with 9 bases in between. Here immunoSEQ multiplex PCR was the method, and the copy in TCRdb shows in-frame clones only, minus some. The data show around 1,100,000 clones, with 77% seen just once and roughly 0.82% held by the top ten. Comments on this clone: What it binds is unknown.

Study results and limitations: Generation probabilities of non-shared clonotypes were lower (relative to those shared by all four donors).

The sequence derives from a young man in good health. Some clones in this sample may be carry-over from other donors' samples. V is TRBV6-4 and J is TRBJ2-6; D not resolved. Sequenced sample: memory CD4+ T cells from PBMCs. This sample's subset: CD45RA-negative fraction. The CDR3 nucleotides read TGTGCCAGCTCCTCCGTGTCTGGGGCCAACGTCCTGACTTTC. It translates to CASSSVSGANVLTF.